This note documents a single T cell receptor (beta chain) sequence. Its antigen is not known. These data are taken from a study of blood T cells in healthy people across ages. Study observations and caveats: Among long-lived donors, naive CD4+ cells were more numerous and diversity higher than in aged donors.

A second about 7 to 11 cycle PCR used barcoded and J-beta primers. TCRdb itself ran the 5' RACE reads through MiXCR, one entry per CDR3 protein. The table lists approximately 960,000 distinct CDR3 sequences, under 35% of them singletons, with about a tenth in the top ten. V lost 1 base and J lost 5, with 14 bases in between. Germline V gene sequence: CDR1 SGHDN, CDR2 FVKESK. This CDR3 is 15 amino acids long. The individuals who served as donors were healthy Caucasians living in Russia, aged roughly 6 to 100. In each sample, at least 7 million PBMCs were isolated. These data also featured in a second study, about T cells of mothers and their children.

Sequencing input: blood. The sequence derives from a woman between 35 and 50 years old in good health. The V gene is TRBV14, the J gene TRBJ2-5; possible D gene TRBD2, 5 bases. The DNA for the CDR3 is TGTGCCAGCAGCCAAGTCGACTACCCTGGGGAGACCCAGTACTTC. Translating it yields CASSQVDYPGETQYF.